This T cell receptor beta chain comes out of a study of blood T cell repertoires in COVID-19. This CDR3 spans 16 amino acids. Germline values: CDR1 SGHTA, CDR2 FQGNSA. Trimming left V 6 bases short and J 0 bases short, with 18 bases between. TCRdb keeps only in-frame clones here, not all; method: immunoSEQ multiplex PCR. Of fewer than 120,000 clones listed, more than 75% are singletons. This TCR came from a woman aged 45-60 years with acute or convalescent COVID-19. The material sequenced was peripheral blood. The chain links TRBV7-2 to TRBJ2-7; D may be TRBD2 (6 bases). The CDR3 is CASSFAGRGSSYEQYF. Written as DNA, the CDR3 is TGTGCCAGCAGTTTCGCCGGGCGGGGAAGCTCCTACGAGCAGTACTTC. Using reference TRBV7-2 and TRBJ2-7 for the parts outside the CDR3, the full variable domain is GAGVSQSPSNKVTEKGKDVELRCDPISGHTALYWYRQSLGQGLEFLIYFQGNSAPDKSGLPSDRFSAERTGGSVSTLTIQRTQQEDSAVYLCASSFAGRGSSYEQYFGPGTRLTVT.